The text below deals with one T cell receptor (beta chain). No cognate antigen has been identified for it. Base qualities are not recorded, but no much larger clone differs from it by a single base. Ophthalmopathy patients were characterized by moderately to severely active disease, a Clinical Activity Score of at least 3, a NOSPECS grade of at least 4, and a disease duration under 3 months. Anyone with other autoimmune diseases, uncontrolled infections, pregnancy or lactation was excluded from the study. Diagnosis relied on clinical symptoms, serum thyroxine, TRAb, thyroid ultrasound and orbital computed tomography. Using Ficoll-Paque density gradient centrifugation, PBMCs were isolated from 8.5 to 10 ml of fresh peripheral blood. Trizol reagent was used to extract the total RNA, and its quality was then checked on an Agilent 2100 Bioanalyzer. TCR beta CDR3 regions were amplified from RNA transcripts for repertoire sequencing. A first-round RT-PCR used HTBI primers with the Qiagen OneStep RT-PCR kit, followed by a second-round multiplex PCR, size selection and purification. Libraries were sequenced on an Illumina HiSeq2000 using paired-end 100 bp reads. For the original study's pipeline: SOAPnuke was used to process the reads, removing any read that contained adapters or uncalled bases, had a mean Phred below 15, or lacked an exact match to the constant primer or identifier. COPE v1.2.5 was used to merge the high-quality paired reads. Unique nucleotide sequences were defined as clonotypes and aligned to IMGT TRB V, D and J references using MiTCR v1.1. The analysis was limited to V-J combinations with a frequency above 0.0001, which together covered over 98% of repertoires. For each V-J combination, a TCR clonal expansion and chaos score was defined as the ratio of F50 clonal expansion to chaos observed in the TCRdist matrix. Welch's t-statistics and random forest were used to reduce features to about 14 V-J combinations, which were fed into a naive Bayes classifier. The similarity between thyroid and blood repertoires was quantified using the Morisita-Horn index. TCRdb applied fastp at Q25 and MiXCR to the public reads, then kept only in-frame beta chains. Each CDR3 protein appears once, grouped with its most common genes and DNA. None of the V and J calls come from the authors' own analysis; TCRdb made them. This sample lists about 400,000 distinct CDR3 sequences; around 17% were detected once. The ten largest make up roughly 1.4% of the sample.

This record comes from a study of Graves' ophthalmopathy and Graves' hyperthyroidism (dated by TCRdb to the late 2010s). Background on the whole study: Peripheral blood was collected before any treatment was given, at the time of initial diagnosis. The 90 to 100 discovery patients were randomly split 7:3 into training and test sets. A discovery set of 90 to 100 patients (43 ophthalmopathy, 55 to 65 stable hyperthyroidism) was enrolled to explore V-J signatures distinguishing ophthalmopathy from hyperthyroidism. T-cell repertoires of thyroid tissue and blood were compared in 5 or 6 hyperthyroidism patients. In total, 135 blood samples were TCR-sequenced: approximately 42 ophthalmopathy, around 75 hyperthyroidism and some 17 hyperthyroidism-to-ophthalmopathy patients. Following sample collection, hyperthyroidism patients were given methimazole at a starting dose of 30 mg daily, and ophthalmopathy patients were given high-dose intravenous methylprednisolone. To tell Graves' ophthalmopathy apart from Graves' hyperthyroidism, and to predict which patients would progress to ophthalmopathy, the study relied on TCR beta repertoire signatures. An independent validation cohort was composed of 18 to 20 hyperthyroidism patients and around 16 patients who later progressed from hyperthyroidism to ophthalmopathy. Overall study outcomes, separate from this receptor: Among expanded thyroid clonotypes with frequency above 0.001, most also showed up in blood, which suggests that blood repertoires may reflect the thyroid immune response. The 13-signature model separated ophthalmopathy from stable hyperthyroidism with roughly 90% sensitivity and roughly 84% specificity in cross-validation, and 80%/75% in the test set. In validation, the model predicted ophthalmopathy progression with about 71% sensitivity and around 72% specificity; eleven to twelve predicted patients were CT-confirmed with GO in a median of around 6 months. Sample size was not predetermined statistically, and investigators were not blinded to group allocation.

From cysteine to phenylalanine, the CDR3 is 13 amino acids long. Kept here is only the CDR3 DNA, which spans 39 bases and is read in frame from base 1. Trimming at the junction amounts to 8 bases on V and 1 base on J, and the germline ends lie 9 bases apart. Based on the germline V gene, the CDR1 and CDR2 sequences are MNHNS and SASEGT. Input material: peripheral blood. The TCR comes from a woman in her late teens or twenties with Graves' ophthalmopathy. Donor details come from another sample of the same person, matched by shared clones. The sequence is built from TRBV6-1 and TRBJ1-3, with the identity of the D gene unclear. The nucleotides read TGTGCCAGCGGTGTTCCTTCTGGAAACACCATATATTTT. Translated, it reads CASGVPSGNTIYF.